This entry concerns a single TCR beta chain. This clonotype was detected a few times. It has no known antigen specificity. No base quality values were provided; no much bigger clone lies one nucleotide off. This specimen comes from a study of identical twins (dated by TCRdb to 2016 to 2018). With regard to the full study: To test whether fetal clonotypes persist, this study deep-sequenced TCR alpha and beta repertoires from monozygotic twins, from unrelated adults of various ages, and from cord blood. Replicate twin experiments were performed at different times using different library preparation protocols to rule out contamination.

On the study overall, not on this receptor specifically: Fewer insertions were carried by abundant cord blood beta clonotypes; a weaker similar trend was observed in young adult naive repertoires, while no such trend was observed in memory repertoires. Out-of-frame TCR alpha sharing in monozygotic twins was systematically underestimated by recombination models, whereas sharing between unrelated individuals was in agreement with the recombination models. Because the same donors could not be followed over many years, the conclusions relied on cross-sectional statistical analysis. Zero-insertion analyses could be partly confounded by invariant T cells such as MAIT and iNKT, though diverse VJ usage argued against such confounding for most clonotypes. Out-of-frame TCR alpha sequences shared between twins showed an excess of low generation-probability sequences compared with coincidental sharing between unrelated individuals. The excess sharing between twins in beta out-of-frame sequences was weaker because fewer shared sequences reduced the signal-to-noise ratio.

CDR1 is given as MNHEY and CDR2 as SMNVEV, both from the germline V gene (reference sequence). V is cut by 6 bases and J by 11 bases, and the space between the germline ends is 24 bases. From its cysteine to its phenylalanine, the CDR3 spans 15 amino acids. This entry keeps only the CDR3 DNA: 45 bases, framed from base 1. Library preparation employed 5' RACE. TCRdb shows the sequencer as Illumina HiSeq 2000. Template switching added a universal primer binding site, and the final cDNA carried a unique molecular identifier that allowed TCR cDNA molecules to be counted accurately. First-strand cDNA for TCR alpha and beta chains was synthesized from specific primers in the conserved constant-segment region. To control for contamination, each cDNA library was double barcoded with a SMART-Mk sample barcode plus Illumina barcodes. TruSeq adapter sequences, together with Illumina sample barcodes, were added in two successive PCR steps. TCR alpha and beta cDNA libraries were sequenced on the Illumina HiSeq platform with custom primers. Per the original workflow: MiGEC was used to process raw reads and extract unique molecular identifiers, and MiXCR was used to find CDR3 positions. For each individual, recombination models were inferred using an EM algorithm with the repgenHMM and IGoR tools. The analysis of shared clonotypes was done with the tcR package in R, with sharing normalized by the product of cloneset sizes. To study raw recombination free of thymic and clonal selection effects, out-of-frame nonproductive sequences were analyzed. The public reads were run again by TCRdb, first through fastp at Q25 and then through MiXCR, and only productive beta chains were kept. Here each entry gathers all rows of one CDR3 protein and keeps the most common genes and DNA. The V and J calls come from TCRdb's annotation, not from the publication. The sample table holds 200,000 to 250,000 distinct CDR3 sequences, of which around 7% were seen once. Of the sample, more than 3% falls within the top ten clones.

Only healthy Caucasian donors were included. The twin cohort comprised three pairs of female monozygotic twins, all aged roughly 18 to 29 years. Miltenyi CD45RO+ enrichment and human naive T-cell isolation kits were used to isolate memory (CD45RO+) and naive T cells from PBMC. These same data were also listed under a study on yellow fever vaccine responses in identical twins. Drawing on the second study: The authors reported that the T cell response to vaccination in identical twins appeared partly convergent and partly personalized. The study precisely tracked vaccine-responding T cell clones in identical twins.

Source material: memory (CD45RO+) T cells sorted from blood. The cell subset or site label of this sample denotes: CD45RO+ enriched T cells. The origin of this receptor is a woman aged 18-30 years in good health. The chain joins TRBV27 to TRBJ2-3, with a weak D call of TRBD2 (5 bases match). The CDR3 region has the sequence CASSVMRTGPGKQYF. The DNA is as follows: TGTGCCAGCAGCGTAATGCGGACTGGGCCTGGGAAGCAGTATTTT.